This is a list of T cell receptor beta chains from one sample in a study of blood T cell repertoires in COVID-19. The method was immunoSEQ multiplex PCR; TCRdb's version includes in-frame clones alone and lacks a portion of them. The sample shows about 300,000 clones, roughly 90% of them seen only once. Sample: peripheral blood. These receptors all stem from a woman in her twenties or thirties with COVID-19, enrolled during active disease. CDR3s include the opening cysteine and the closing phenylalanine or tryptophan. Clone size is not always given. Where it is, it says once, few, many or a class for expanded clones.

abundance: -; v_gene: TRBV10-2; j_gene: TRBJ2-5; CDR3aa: CASRDREETQYF
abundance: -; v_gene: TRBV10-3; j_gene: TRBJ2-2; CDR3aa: CAISEWGGASTGELFF
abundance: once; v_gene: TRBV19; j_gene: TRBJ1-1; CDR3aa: CASSGTANTEAFF
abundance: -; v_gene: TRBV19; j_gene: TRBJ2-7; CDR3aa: CASSNRENVIYEQYF
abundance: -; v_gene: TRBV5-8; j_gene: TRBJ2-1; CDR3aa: CASSGPLRGDYNEQFF
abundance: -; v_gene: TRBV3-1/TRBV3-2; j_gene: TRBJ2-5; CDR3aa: CASRQRAGHETQYF
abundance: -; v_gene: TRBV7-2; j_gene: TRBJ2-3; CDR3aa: CASSSAGGAIDTQYF
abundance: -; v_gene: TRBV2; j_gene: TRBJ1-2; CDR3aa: CASRARAGGYTF
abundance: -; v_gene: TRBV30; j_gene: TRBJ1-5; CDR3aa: CAWSRSDNQPQHF
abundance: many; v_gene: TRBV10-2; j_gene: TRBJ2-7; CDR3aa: CASSGKRGRAEQYF
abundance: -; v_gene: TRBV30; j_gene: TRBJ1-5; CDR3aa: CAWNRGRSNQPQHF
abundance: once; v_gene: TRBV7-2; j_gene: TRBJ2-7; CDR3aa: CASSLATGEAGVPYEQYF
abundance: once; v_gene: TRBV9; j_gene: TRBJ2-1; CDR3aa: CASSSWSGNNNEQFF
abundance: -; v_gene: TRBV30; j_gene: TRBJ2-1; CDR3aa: CAWSKREGLVHNEQFF
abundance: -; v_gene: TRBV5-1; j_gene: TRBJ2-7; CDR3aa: CASSLGTGSSYEQYF
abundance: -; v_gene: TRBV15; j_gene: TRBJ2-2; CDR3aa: CATSRDRLAGNTGELFF
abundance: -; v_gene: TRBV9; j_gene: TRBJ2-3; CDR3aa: CASSGLLTDTQYF
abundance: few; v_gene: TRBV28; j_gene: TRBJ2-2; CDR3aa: CASSLVAGPAGELFF
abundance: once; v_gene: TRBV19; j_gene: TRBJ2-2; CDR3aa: CASSSLANTGELFF
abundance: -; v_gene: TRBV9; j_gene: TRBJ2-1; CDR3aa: CASSAPSGSSYNEQFF
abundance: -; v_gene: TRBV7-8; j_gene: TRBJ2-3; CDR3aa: CASSLSGDTQYF